This TCR beta chain came from a study of CD8 T cells in ankylosing spondylitis. TCRdb passed the 5' RACE reads through MiXCR, listing each CDR3 protein once. Among roughly 490,000 distinct CDR3 sequences listed, approximately 5% were seen once. This clonotype has a count of ten or more. Its antigen is not identified. Findings and caveats of the study: Made up of about eight highly homologous variants, a TCR beta motif appeared characteristic of ankylosing spondylitis blood.

Trimming stripped 7 bases from V and 1 base from J, with 18 bases between. This CDR3 region has 16 residues. Material: blood, either unsorted or a sorted T cell fraction (not recorded which). The clonotype originates from a male donor with ankylosing spondylitis. The chain employs TRBV12-3 or TRBV12-4 and TRBJ2-3; D is possibly TRBD2 (7 bases). For the CDR3, the DNA is TGTGCCAGCATCCCCCGGGGGGCGGCTGGCACAGATACGCAGTATTTT. Translation gives CASIPRGAAGTDTQYF.